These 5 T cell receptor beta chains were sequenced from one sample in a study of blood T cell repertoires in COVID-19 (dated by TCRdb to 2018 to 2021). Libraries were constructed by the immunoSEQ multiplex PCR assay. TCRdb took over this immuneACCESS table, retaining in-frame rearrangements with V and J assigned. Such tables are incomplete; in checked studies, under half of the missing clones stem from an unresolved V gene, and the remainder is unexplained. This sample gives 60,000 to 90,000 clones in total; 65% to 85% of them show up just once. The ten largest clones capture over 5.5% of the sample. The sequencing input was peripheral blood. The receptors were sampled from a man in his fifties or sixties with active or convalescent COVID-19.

For the CDR3, the DNA is TGTGCCAGCAGCTCCCCAACGGGTCGAGATACGCAGTATTTT. Its protein is CASSSPTGRDTQYF. The V gene is TRBV7-9, the J gene TRBJ2-3; no clear D. The CDR3 runs 14 residues. CDR1 is SEHNR, CDR2 FQNEAQ, per germline (reference sequence). Trimming took 4 bases from V and 5 from J, leaving 13 bases between them.

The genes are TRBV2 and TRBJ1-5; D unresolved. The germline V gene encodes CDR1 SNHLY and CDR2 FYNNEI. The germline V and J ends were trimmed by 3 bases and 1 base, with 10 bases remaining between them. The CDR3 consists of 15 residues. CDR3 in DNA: TGTGCCAGCAGTGATTGGGCAGGCAGCAATCAGCCCCAGCATTTT. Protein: CASSDWAGSNQPQHF.

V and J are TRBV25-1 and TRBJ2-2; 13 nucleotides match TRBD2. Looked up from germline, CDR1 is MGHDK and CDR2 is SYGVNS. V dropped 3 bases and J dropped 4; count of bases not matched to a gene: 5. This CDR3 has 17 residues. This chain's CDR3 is CASSDRLAGGLTGELFF. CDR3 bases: TGTGCCAGCAGTGACCGACTAGCGGGGGGCCTCACCGGGGAGCTGTTTTTT.

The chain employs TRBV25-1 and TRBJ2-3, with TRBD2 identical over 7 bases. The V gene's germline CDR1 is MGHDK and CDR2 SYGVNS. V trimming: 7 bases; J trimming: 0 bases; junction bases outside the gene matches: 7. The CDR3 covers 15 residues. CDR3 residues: CASMEAGISTDTQYF. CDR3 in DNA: TGTGCCAGCATGGAAGCGGGGATTAGCACAGATACGCAGTATTTT.

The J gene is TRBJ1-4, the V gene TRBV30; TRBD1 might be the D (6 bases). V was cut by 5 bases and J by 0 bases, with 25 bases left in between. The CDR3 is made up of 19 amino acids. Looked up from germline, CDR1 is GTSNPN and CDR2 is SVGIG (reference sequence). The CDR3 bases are TGTGCCTGGCAACCGGGACATTTAAATCCCACGGCAACTAATGAAAAACTGTTTTTT. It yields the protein CAWQPGHLNPTATNEKLFF.